The next 13 T cell receptor beta chains were all read from a single sample in a study of CD8+ T cells in alopecia areata. Specified treatment: oral pan-JAK inhibitor, 5-10 mg twice daily. In each case, RNA was isolated and then reverse transcribed into cDNA as the sequencing template. Data came from immunoSEQ multiplex PCR; TCRdb stores just in-frame clones and leaves some out. The sample has fewer than 250,000 clones; approximately 47% are singletons. The sequencing used CD4+ T cells sorted from blood, collected between weeks 36 and 40, from a patient treated with tofacitinib. The receptors shown here come from a human donor with alopecia areata.

This rearrangement joins TRBV7-2 to TRBJ2-5; 8 nucleotides align to TRBD2. Trimming cost V 5 bases and J 1 base; bases outside gene matches: 3. The CDR3 has 14 amino acids. The germline V gene encodes CDR1 SGHTA and CDR2 FQGNSA. Written as DNA, the CDR3 is TGTGCCAGCAGCGGCGGGGGGAGCCAAGAGACCCAGTACTTC. Translating gives CASSGGGSQETQYF.

The chain joins TRBV10-3 to TRBJ2-7; maybe TRBD1 (5 bases). Germline lookup yields CDR1 ENHRY and CDR2 SYGVKD. The V end was cut by 3 bases, the J end by 0 bases, with 9 bases between. This CDR3 comprises 14 residues. As DNA, the CDR3 is TGTGCCATCAGTGATCGAACAGGCTCCTACGAGCAGTACTTC. The encoded protein is CAISDRTGSYEQYF.

The J gene is TRBJ2-7, the V gene TRBV7-9; 7 bases are shared with TRBD1. Trimming removed 4 bases from V and 2 bases from J; junction bases left unmatched: 8. This CDR3 spans 15 amino acids. The germline gives CDR1 SEHNR, CDR2 FQNEAQ (reference sequence). CDR3 protein: CASSSPPGQTYEQYF. The CDR3 DNA reads as TGTGCCAGCAGCTCCCCGCCGGGACAGACCTACGAGCAGTACTTC.

In its sample, this clone was seen a few times. V and J are TRBV1 and TRBJ2-1. TRBV1 is deemed a pseudogene. CDR3 length equals 12 residues. The CDR3 sequence is CTSSQVPHDWFF. CDR3 coding DNA: TGCACCAGCAGCCAAGTCCCCCATGATTGGTTCTTC.

The V and J genes are TRBV20-1 and TRBJ2-7; D is ambiguous. The germline V and J ends were trimmed by 6 bases and 0 bases, with 6 bases remaining between them. The CDR3 is made up of 11 amino acids. Germline values: CDR1 DFQATT, CDR2 SNEGSKA (reference sequence). As DNA, the CDR3 is TGCAGTGCCCCAACCTCCTACGAGCAGTACTTC. Protein product: CSAPTSYEQYF.

The gene calls are TRBV7-8 and TRBJ2-1; 12 bases agree with TRBD2. This CDR3 is 17 amino acids long. With V trimmed by 0 bases and J by 4 bases, 4 bases remained unmatched. Germline V gene data show CDR1 as SGHVS and CDR2 as FQNEAQ. CDR3 loop: CASSLARGLAGYNEQFF. Here the CDR3 DNA reads TGTGCCAGCAGCTTAGCGAGGGGACTAGCGGGTTACAATGAGCAGTTCTTC.

This clone was recorded once. The rearrangement uses TRBV6-6 and TRBJ1-5; D gene unclear. CDR3 length equals 13 residues. Trimming removed 10 bases at V and 2 bases at J, with 12 bases between. Germline CDR1 reads MNHNY; CDR2 reads SVGAGI (reference sequence). In DNA, the CDR3 is TGTGCCACACACAACGAGGGCAATCAGCCCCAGCATTTT. Protein product: CATHNEGNQPQHF.

The V call is TRBV19, the J call TRBJ2-5, with TRBD2 matching 12 bases. The V segment lost 6 bases and the J segment 2 bases; nucleotides outside the gene matches: 4. The CDR3 has 15 amino acids. Germline lookup yields CDR1 LNHDA and CDR2 SQIVND (reference sequence). As DNA, the CDR3 is TGTGCCAGTAGGATGACTAGCGGGAGACAAGAGACCCAGTACTTC. Protein product: CASRMTSGRQETQYF.

The chain links TRBV9 to TRBJ1-1; TRBD1 aligns across 7 bases. This CDR3 contains 15 residues. V dropped 0 bases and J dropped 2; count of bases not matched to a gene: 4. Germline V lookup: CDR1 SGDLS, CDR2 YYNGEE. DNA for the CDR3: TGTGCCAGCAGCGTAGAAGGGGGCATAAACACTGAAGCTTTCTTT. Translation gives CASSVEGGINTEAFF.

The chain is built from TRBV19 and TRBJ2-1, with a tentative D call TRBD1 (5 bases). The CDR3 sequence is 12 residues long. The V end was cut by 7 bases, the J end by 8 bases, with 12 bases between. Germline assignment: CDR1 LNHDA and CDR2 SQIVND (reference sequence). CDR3 in DNA: TGTGCCAGTAAGTCCAGGGTCCATGAGCAGTTCTTC. Translating gives CASKSRVHEQFF.

The chain couples TRBV29-1 to TRBJ2-1; possibly TRBD1 for D (5 bases). The CDR3 is made up of 15 amino acids. Trimming stripped 0 bases from V and 7 bases from J, with 16 bases between. Germline V gene lookup returns CDR1 SQVTM and CDR2 ANQGSEA. The CDR3 reads CSVEEGRQRGNEQFF. In nucleotides, the CDR3 is TGCAGCGTTGAAGAGGGTCGACAGAGAGGAAATGAGCAGTTCTTC.

This clone was picked up a small number of times. The V call is TRBV7-3, the J call TRBJ2-7, with 12 bases identical to TRBD2. V trimming: 5 bases; J trimming: 2 bases; junction bases outside the gene matches: 7. The CDR3 totals 16 residues. The germline V gene has CDR1 SGHTA and CDR2 FQGTGA. The chain's CDR3 is CASSPSSGRAPYEQYF. For the CDR3, the DNA is TGTGCCAGCAGCCCCTCTAGCGGGAGGGCCCCCTACGAGCAGTACTTC.

V gene TRBV15 combines with J gene TRBJ2-4; D remains unclear. V lost 0 bases, J lost 2 bases, and 8 bases lay in between. Germline V gene lookup returns CDR1 LNHNV and CDR2 YYDKDF (reference sequence). The CDR3 extends over 15 amino acids. Here the CDR3 DNA reads TGTGCCACCAGCAGAGATCAAGGGACCAAAAACATTCAGTACTTC. Encoded protein: CATSRDQGTKNIQYF.